This record concerns one TCR beta chain sequence. This sample was taken from a study of blood T cell repertoires in COVID-19. Participants were aged roughly 18 to 100 years from approximately 25 US areas. Here immunoSEQ multiplex PCR was the method, and the copy in TCRdb shows in-frame clones only, minus some. The data show approximately 470,000 clones, 87% seen once. The specimen sequenced was PBMCs or T cells enriched from blood (not recorded which). This TCR came from a woman under 30 who had recovered from COVID-19.

The CDR3 loop is CASSLRQDGYGNQPQHF. CDR3 in DNA: TGTGCCAGCAGCCTAAGACAGGACGGGTATGGCAATCAGCCCCAGCATTTT. The V and J genes are TRBV7-8 and TRBJ1-5, with a weak D call TRBD1 (6 bases). The CDR3 length is 17 residues. The germline gives CDR1 SGHVS, CDR2 FQNEAQ. Trimming pared 5 bases from V and 2 bases from J, leaving 19 bases between.